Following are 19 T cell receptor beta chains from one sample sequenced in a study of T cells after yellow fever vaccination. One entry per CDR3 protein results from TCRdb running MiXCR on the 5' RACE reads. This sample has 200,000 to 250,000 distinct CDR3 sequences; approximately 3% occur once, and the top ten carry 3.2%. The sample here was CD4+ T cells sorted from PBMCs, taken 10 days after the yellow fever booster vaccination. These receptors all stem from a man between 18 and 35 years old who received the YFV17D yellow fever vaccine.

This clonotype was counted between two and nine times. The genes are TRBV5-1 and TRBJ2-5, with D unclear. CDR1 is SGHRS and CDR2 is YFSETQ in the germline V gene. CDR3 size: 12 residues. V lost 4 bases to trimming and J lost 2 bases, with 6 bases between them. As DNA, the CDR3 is TGCGCCAGCAGCACTCAACAAGAGACCCAGTACTTC. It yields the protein CASSTQQETQYF.

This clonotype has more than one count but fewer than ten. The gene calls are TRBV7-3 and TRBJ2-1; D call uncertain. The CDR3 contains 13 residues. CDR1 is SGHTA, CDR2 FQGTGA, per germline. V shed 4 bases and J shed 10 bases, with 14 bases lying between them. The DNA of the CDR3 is TGTGCCAGCAGCTCGTCGGGCTCACTCGAGCAGTTCTTC. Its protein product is CASSSSGSLEQFF.

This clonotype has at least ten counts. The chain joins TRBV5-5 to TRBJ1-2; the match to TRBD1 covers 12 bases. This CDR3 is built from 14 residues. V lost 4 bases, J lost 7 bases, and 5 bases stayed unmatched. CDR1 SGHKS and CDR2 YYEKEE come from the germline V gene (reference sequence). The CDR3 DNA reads TGTGCCAGCAGCCTGGGACAGGGGGCAAGTGGCTACACCTTC. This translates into CASSLGQGASGYTF.

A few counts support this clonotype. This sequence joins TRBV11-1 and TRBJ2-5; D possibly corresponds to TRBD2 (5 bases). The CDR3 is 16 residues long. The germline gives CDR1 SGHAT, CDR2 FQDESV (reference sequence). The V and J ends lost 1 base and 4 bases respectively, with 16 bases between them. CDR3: CASSLGAASSGETQYF. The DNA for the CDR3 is TGTGCCAGCAGCTTAGGGGCGGCTAGCTCGGGAGAGACCCAGTACTTC.

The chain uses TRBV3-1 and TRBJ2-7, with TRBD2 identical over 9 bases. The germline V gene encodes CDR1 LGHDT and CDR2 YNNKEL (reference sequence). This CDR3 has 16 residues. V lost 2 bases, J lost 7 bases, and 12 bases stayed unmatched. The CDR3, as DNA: TGTGCCAGCAGCCAATACATCGCTAGCGGGGCCCGGGAGCAGTACTTC. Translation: CASSQYIASGAREQYF.

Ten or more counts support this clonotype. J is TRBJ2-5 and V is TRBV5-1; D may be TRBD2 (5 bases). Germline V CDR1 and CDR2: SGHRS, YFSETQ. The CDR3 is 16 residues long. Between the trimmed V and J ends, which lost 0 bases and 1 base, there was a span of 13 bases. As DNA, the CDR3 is TGCGCCAGCAGCTTGGGGGCTACGGGATTCCAAGAGACCCAGTACTTC. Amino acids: CASSLGATGFQETQYF.

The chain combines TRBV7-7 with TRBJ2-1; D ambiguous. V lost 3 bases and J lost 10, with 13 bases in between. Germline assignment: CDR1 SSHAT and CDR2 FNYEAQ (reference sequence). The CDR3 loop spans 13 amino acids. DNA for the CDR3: TGTGCCAGCAGCTTCAGCCCCGGAGAGGAGCAGTTCTTC. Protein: CASSFSPGEEQFF. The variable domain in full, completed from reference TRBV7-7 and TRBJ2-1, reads GAGVSQSPRYKVTKRGQDVTLRCDPISSHATLYWYQQALGQGPEFLTYFNYEAQPDKSGLPSDRFSAERPEGSISTLTIQRTEQRDSAMYRCASSFSPGEEQFFGPGTRLTVL.

In nucleotides, the CDR3 is TGCGCCAGCAGCCAAGGGCCCGCGGGGTCTGGGGCCAACGTCCTGACTTTC. Its protein is CASSQGPAGSGANVLTF. This chain connects TRBV4-1 to TRBJ2-6; D possibly corresponds to TRBD2 (6 bases). CDR1 and CDR2 from the germline V gene are MGHRA and YSYEKL. The CDR3 length is 17 residues. Trimming shortened V by 1 base and J by 1 base, and 11 bases separated the two germline ends.

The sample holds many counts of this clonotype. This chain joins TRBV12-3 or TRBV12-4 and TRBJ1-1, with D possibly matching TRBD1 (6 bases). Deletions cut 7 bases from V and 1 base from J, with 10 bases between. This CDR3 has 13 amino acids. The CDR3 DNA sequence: TGTGCCAGCAAGGGGGGAAAGAACACTGAAGCTTTCTTT. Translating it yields CASKGGKNTEAFF.

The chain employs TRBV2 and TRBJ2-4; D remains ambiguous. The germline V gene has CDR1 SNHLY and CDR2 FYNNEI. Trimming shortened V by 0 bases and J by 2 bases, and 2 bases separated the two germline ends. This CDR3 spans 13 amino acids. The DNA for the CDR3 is TGTGCCAGCAGTGAAGCCCCCAAAAACATTCAGTACTTC. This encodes CASSEAPKNIQYF.

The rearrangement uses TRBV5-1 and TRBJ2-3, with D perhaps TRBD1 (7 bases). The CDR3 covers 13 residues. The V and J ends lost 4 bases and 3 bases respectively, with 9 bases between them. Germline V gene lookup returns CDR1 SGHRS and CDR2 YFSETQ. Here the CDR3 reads CASSAGQTDTQYF. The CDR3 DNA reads TGCGCCAGCAGCGCGGGACAGACAGATACGCAGTATTTT.

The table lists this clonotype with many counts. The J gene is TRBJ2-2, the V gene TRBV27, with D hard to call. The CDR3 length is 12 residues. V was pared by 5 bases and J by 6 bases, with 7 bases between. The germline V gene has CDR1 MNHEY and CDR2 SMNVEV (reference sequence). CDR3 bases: TGTGCCAGCAGTGTGGAGTCCGGGGAGCTGTTTTTT. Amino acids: CASSVESGELFF.

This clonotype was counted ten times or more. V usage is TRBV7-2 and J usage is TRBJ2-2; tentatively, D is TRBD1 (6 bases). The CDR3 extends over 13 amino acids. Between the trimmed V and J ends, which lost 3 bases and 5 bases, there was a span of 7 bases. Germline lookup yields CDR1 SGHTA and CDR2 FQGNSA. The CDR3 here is CASSFQGTGELFF. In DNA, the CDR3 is TGTGCCAGCAGCTTTCAGGGGACCGGGGAGCTGTTTTTT.

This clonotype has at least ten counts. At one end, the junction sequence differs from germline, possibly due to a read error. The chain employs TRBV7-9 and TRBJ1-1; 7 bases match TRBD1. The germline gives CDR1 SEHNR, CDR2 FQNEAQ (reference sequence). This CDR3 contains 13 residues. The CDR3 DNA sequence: TGTGCCGGCAGCGCGCAGGGGGGCACTGAAGCTTTCTTT. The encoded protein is CAGSAQGGTEAFF.

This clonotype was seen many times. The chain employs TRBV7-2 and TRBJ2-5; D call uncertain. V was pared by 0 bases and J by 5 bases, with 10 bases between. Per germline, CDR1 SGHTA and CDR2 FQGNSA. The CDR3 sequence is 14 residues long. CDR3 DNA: TGTGCCAGCAGCTTAGCGGGTCTATCGGAGACCCAGTACTTC. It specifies CASSLAGLSETQYF.

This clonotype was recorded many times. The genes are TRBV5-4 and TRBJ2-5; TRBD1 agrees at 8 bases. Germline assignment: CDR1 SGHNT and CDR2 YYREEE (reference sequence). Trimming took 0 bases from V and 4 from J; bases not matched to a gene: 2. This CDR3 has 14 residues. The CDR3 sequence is CASSLGQGRETQYF. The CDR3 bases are TGTGCCAGCAGCTTGGGACAGGGGAGAGAGACCCAGTACTTC.

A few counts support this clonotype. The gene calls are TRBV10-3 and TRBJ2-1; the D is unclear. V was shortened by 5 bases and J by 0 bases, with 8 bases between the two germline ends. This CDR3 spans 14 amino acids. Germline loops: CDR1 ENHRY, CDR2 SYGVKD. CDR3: CAISRRSSYNEQFF. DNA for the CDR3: TGTGCCATCAGTCGCAGGAGCTCCTACAATGAGCAGTTCTTC.

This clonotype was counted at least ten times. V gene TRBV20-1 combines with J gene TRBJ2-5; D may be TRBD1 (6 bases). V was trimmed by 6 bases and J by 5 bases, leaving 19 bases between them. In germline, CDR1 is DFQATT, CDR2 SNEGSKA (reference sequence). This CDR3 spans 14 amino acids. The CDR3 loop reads CSATSATGTETQYF. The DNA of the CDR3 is TGCAGTGCCACATCGGCGACAGGAACGGAGACCCAGTACTTC.

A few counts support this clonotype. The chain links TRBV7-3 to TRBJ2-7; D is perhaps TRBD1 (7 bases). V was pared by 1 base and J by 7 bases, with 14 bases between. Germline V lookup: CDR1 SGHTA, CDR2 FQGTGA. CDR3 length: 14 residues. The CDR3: CASSLNRAGGEQYF. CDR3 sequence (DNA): TGTGCCAGCAGCTTAAATCGGGCAGGGGGGGAGCAGTACTTC. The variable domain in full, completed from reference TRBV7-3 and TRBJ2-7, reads GAGVSQTPSNKVTEKGKYVELRCDPISGHTALYWYRQSLGQGPEFLIYFQGTGAADDSGLPNDRFFAVRPEGSVSTLKIQRTERGDSAVYLCASSLNRAGGEQYFGPGTRLTVT.